A single TCR beta chain is shown here with its context. Its specificity is not known. This record comes from a study of human T cells and chemical hapten exposure. About the study: TCR yields per sample varied mostly from small pooled library volume differences.

V was cut by 4 bases and J by 1 base, with 23 bases left in between. Per the germline V gene, CDR1 is SEHNR and CDR2 is FQNEAQ (reference sequence). This CDR3 region has 18 residues. Regarding the study as a whole: Counts of expanded TCRs (at PT1) showed a positive correlation with patch test score. Versus controls, significantly more large CDR3 similarity clusters arose from expanded TCRs.

Using its own MiXCR run on the RACE reads, TCRdb lists one record per CDR3 protein. Seen here are some 350,000 distinct CDR3 sequences, roughly 6% observed once, and the top ten hold about 5%. Time point reported: patch test 2, 6 weeks after DPC sensitization. Indicated treatment: therapeutic diphenylcyclopropenone sensitization with weekly scalp DPC. The V call is TRBV7-9, the J call TRBJ2-7; D is possibly TRBD1 (5 bases). This material consisted of whole blood, taken in connection with sensitization to the hapten diphenylcyclopropenone (DPC). This TCR derives from a young woman with alopecia areata. Some clones in this sample may be carry-over from other donors' samples. CDR3 DNA sequence: TGTGCCAGCAGCTACACCCCCCTACAGGCGCCGCGGTCCTACGAGCAGTACTTC. Its translation is CASSYTPLQAPRSYEQYF.